This T cell receptor (beta chain) was sequenced during a study of response to subunit inactivated influenza vaccine. Study-wide points: Only a handful of new T cells, the authors suggested, are recruited with each seasonal influenza vaccination.

Of note for this clonotype: As yet, its antigen is unknown.

TCRdb re-called the RT-PCR reads with MiXCR, one entry per CDR3 protein. This table holds about 780,000 distinct CDR3 sequences, approximately 18% found once. V was shortened by 5 bases and J by 7 bases, with 8 bases between the two germline ends. Germline-derived CDR1 and CDR2 are DFQATT and SNEGSKA (reference sequence). The CDR3 totals 10 residues. Specimen: PBMCs from blood, collected roughly 5 days after vaccination. This receptor was identified in a man in his fifties who received an inactivated influenza vaccine. The J gene is TRBJ1-2, the V gene TRBV20-1; D is unclear. CDR3: CSAWVSGYTF. DNA for the CDR3: TGCAGTGCTTGGGTCTCTGGCTACACCTTC.